What follows describes a single T cell receptor (beta chain). The germline V and J ends were trimmed by 7 bases and 0 bases, with 10 bases remaining between them. CDR1 SGHTA and CDR2 FQGNSA come from the germline V gene. The length of the CDR3 is 14 residues. The repertoire was sequenced with immunoSEQ multiplex PCR; TCRdb's copy has only in-frame clones and lacks some. The sample lists approximately 240,000 clones, just under 85% occurring once. This entry is derived from a study of blood T cell repertoires in COVID-19. This clonotype was sampled from a woman aged 55-69 years with active or convalescent COVID-19. Specimen: peripheral blood. The rearrangement uses TRBV7-2 and TRBJ1-5; D not certain. This CDR3 is CASNTEYSNQPQHF. CDR3 in DNA: TGTGCCAGCAACACAGAGTATAGCAATCAGCCCCAGCATTTT.